One sample yielded the 18 T cell receptor beta chains listed below, sequenced in a study of cytomegalovirus exposure and HLA in healthy donors. Method: immunoSEQ multiplex PCR; TCRdb's copy keeps in-frame clones and lacks some. The sample shows roughly 230,000 clones, roughly 87% of them seen only once. The sample consisted of PBMCs. These receptors came from a woman aged 30 to 39 in good health and CMV-seronegative.

The chain joins TRBV9 to TRBJ2-5; 11 bases are shared with TRBD2. Germline lookup yields CDR1 SGDLS and CDR2 YYNGEE. V lost 2 bases to trimming and J lost 5 bases; unmatched junction nucleotides: 5. The CDR3 is 15 residues long. DNA for the CDR3: TGTGCCAGCAGCGTTAGCGGGAGGGCCTTGGAGACCCAGTACTTC. The encoded protein is CASSVSGRALETQYF.

The chain combines TRBV18 with TRBJ1-1, with D possibly matching TRBD1 (5 bases). V lost 2 bases to trimming and J lost 0 bases, with 16 bases between them. The CDR3 sequence is 17 residues long. From germline, CDR1 is KGHSH and CDR2 LQKENI. Here the CDR3 DNA reads TGTGCCAGCTCACCAAGCCAGGGCCCCAACCTGAACACTGAAGCTTTCTTT. This encodes CASSPSQGPNLNTEAFF.

The J gene is TRBJ2-7, the V gene TRBV7-2; 10 nucleotides match TRBD2. CDR1 is SGHTA and CDR2 is FQGNSA in the germline V gene. The CDR3 extends over 15 amino acids. V lost 5 bases to trimming and J lost 1 base; unmatched junction nucleotides: 5. CDR3 residues: CASSPNSGGSYEQYF. DNA for the CDR3: TGTGCCAGCAGCCCTAATAGCGGGGGGTCCTACGAGCAGTACTTC.

The rearrangement joins TRBV9 to TRBJ2-3; TRBD1 matches 7 bases. The CDR3 covers 15 residues. The V and J ends lost 3 bases and 6 bases, in that order; junction bases with no gene match: 10. Germline-derived CDR1 and CDR2 are SGDLS and YYNGEE. Here the CDR3 DNA reads TGTGCCAGCAGCGCCCAGGGGGATTTGTGGGATACGCAGTATTTT. Translation: CASSAQGDLWDTQYF.

This chain connects TRBV27 to TRBJ2-2; D gene unclear. The CDR3 totals 12 residues. Trimming took 3 bases from V and 7 from J, leaving 6 bases between them. CDR1 is MNHEY, CDR2 SMNVEV, per germline (reference sequence). The CDR3 loop reads CASSFTDGELFF. The CDR3 region has the DNA TGTGCCAGCAGTTTCACGGACGGGGAGCTGTTTTTT.

This clone was counted once. The V and J genes are TRBV27 and TRBJ2-7; 10 bases are shared with TRBD1. The CDR3 loop spans 14 amino acids. V lost 9 bases to trimming and J lost 2 bases; unmatched junction nucleotides: 7. Germline CDR1 is MNHEY and CDR2 is SMNVEV (reference sequence). DNA for the CDR3: TGTGCCAGTACAGCGGGACAGGGGACCTACGAGCAGTACTTC. This encodes CASTAGQGTYEQYF.

J is TRBJ2-2 and V is TRBV27, with 7 nucleotides matching TRBD1. Germline CDR1 MNHEY, CDR2 SMNVEV (reference sequence). The CDR3 contains 14 residues. Trimming cost V 3 bases and J 7 bases; bases outside gene matches: 5. The CDR3 is CASSFGTEGGELFF. The CDR3 DNA sequence: TGTGCCAGCAGTTTCGGGACAGAGGGCGGGGAGCTGTTTTTT.

The gene calls are TRBV2 and TRBJ2-5; 10 bases agree with TRBD2. In germline, CDR1 is SNHLY, CDR2 FYNNEI. The CDR3 has 15 residues. V gave up 8 bases and J gave up 9 bases; unmatched junction bases: 15. Written as DNA, the CDR3 is TGTGCCAGCCTTGGGACTAGCGAGCGAGGAGCGGCCCAGTACTTC. As protein: CASLGTSERGAAQYF.

The rearrangement links TRBV7-9 to TRBJ2-7, with D tentatively TRBD1 (7 bases). Germline V CDR1 and CDR2: SEHNR, FQNEAQ (reference sequence). V was cut by 5 bases and J by 6 bases, with 20 bases left in between. CDR3 size: 15 residues. The CDR3 DNA sequence: TGTGCCAGCAGCAACCAGGGGGGCTTGGCTTTCGAGCAGTACTTC. As protein: CASSNQGGLAFEQYF.

The chain recombines TRBV4-3 with TRBJ1-5, with D perhaps matching TRBD1 (5 bases). This CDR3 region has 13 residues. Germline loops: CDR1 LGHNA, CDR2 YSLEER. Trimming shortened V by 1 base and J by 6 bases, and 7 bases separated the two germline ends. CDR3 nucleotide sequence: TGCGCCAGCAGCCAAGTCGGGGGTCAGCCCCAGCATTTT. Amino acids: CASSQVGGQPQHF.

CDR3 amino acids: CATSRDRSADEQFF. In DNA, the CDR3 is TGTGCCACCAGCAGAGATCGCAGCGCCGATGAGCAGTTCTTC. The genes are TRBV15 and TRBJ2-1, with no clear D. The V end lost 0 bases, the J end lost 8 bases, and 11 bases lay between the germline ends. The V gene's germline CDR1 is LNHNV and CDR2 YYDKDF (reference sequence). This CDR3 spans 14 amino acids. The full variable domain, rest sourced from reference TRBV15 and TRBJ2-1, is DAMVIQNPRYQVTQFGKPVTLSCSQTLNHNVMYWYQQKSSQAPKLLFHYYDKDFNNEADTPDNFQSRRPNTSFCFLDIRSPGLGDTAMYLCATSRDRSADEQFFGPGTRLTVL.

This clone was counted only a few times. This chain uses TRBV2 with TRBJ2-3; D possibly corresponds to TRBD2 (6 bases). Germline lookup yields CDR1 SNHLY and CDR2 FYNNEI. Trimming stripped 1 base from V and 0 bases from J, with 17 bases between. The CDR3 runs to 18 residues. The CDR3 reads CASSEVLAGLSSTDTQYF. The CDR3, as DNA: TGTGCCAGCAGTGAAGTTTTGGCGGGGCTCTCTAGCACAGATACGCAGTATTTT.

This chain joins TRBV25-1 and TRBJ2-7; D is undetermined. Trimming shortened V by 0 bases and J by 3 bases, and 6 bases separated the two germline ends. Germline values: CDR1 MGHDK, CDR2 SYGVNS. The CDR3 sequence is 13 residues long. Here the CDR3 DNA reads TGTGCCAGCAGTGAATATTGGGACTACGAGCAGTACTTC. Translated: CASSEYWDYEQYF.

V usage is TRBV14 and J usage is TRBJ1-5; D is perhaps TRBD1 (5 bases). V was trimmed by 2 bases and J by 1 base, leaving 15 bases between them. The germline V gene has CDR1 SGHDN and CDR2 FVKESK. The CDR3 sequence is 17 residues long. CDR3 in DNA: TGTGCCAGCAGCCAACCCTCAAGGGAGGGGAGCAATCAGCCCCAGCATTTT. Translated: CASSQPSREGSNQPQHF.

This clone was detected a few times. The sample carries other DNA sequences with the same CDR3. The V and J genes are TRBV18 and TRBJ2-5, with no clear D. CDR3 length: 11 residues. V lost 1 base and J lost 3, with 0 bases in between. Per the germline V gene, CDR1 is KGHSH and CDR2 is LQKENI. CDR3 sequence reads: CASSPQETQYF. As DNA, the CDR3 is TGTGCCAGCTCACCACAAGAGACCCAGTACTTC.

As concerns this clone: Additional DNA sequences in this sample encode the identical CDR3. V and J are TRBV6-6 and TRBJ2-7; D gene uncertain. This CDR3 is 11 amino acids long. Germline CDR1 and CDR2: MNHNY and SVGAGI (reference sequence). V was trimmed by 3 bases and J by 5 bases, leaving 5 bases between them. The CDR3 sequence is CASSYGDEQYF. For the CDR3, the DNA is TGTGCCAGCAGTTATGGGGACGAGCAGTACTTC.

This sequence joins TRBV11-3 and TRBJ1-1; possible D gene TRBD1, 6 bases. The V end lost 2 bases, the J end lost 3 bases, and 7 bases lay between the germline ends. This CDR3 spans 13 amino acids. The germline V gene has CDR1 SGHNT and CDR2 YENEEA. CDR3 residues: CASSLYRDTEAFF. The CDR3 DNA follows: TGTGCCAGCAGCTTATACAGGGACACTGAAGCTTTCTTT. The full variable domain, rest sourced from reference TRBV11-3 and TRBJ1-1, is EAGVVQSPRYKIIEKKQPVAFWCNPISGHNTLYWYLQNLGQGPELLIRYENEEAVDDSQLPKDRFSAERLKGVDSTLKIQPAELGDSAVYLCASSLYRDTEAFFGQGTRLTVV.

Regarding this clone: The junction departs from germline at one end; a sequencing error may be responsible. V usage is TRBV11-2 and J usage is TRBJ2-3; no clear D. Germline-derived CDR1 and CDR2 are SGHAT and FQNNGV. This CDR3 spans 14 amino acids. CDR3 sequence reads: CASSLEEATDTQYF. The CDR3 DNA reads TGTGCCAGCAGTTTAGAAGAGGCGACAGATACGCAGTATTTT.